The 26 T cell receptor beta chains given below trace back to one sample, sequenced in a study of T cell responses to AZD1222 COVID-19 vaccine. Here immunoSEQ multiplex PCR was the method, and the copy in TCRdb shows in-frame clones only, minus some. The sample contains about 180,000 clones, around 88% of which appear only once. Sequencing was performed on peripheral blood, taken on day 0 of AZD1222 vaccination. The receptors here all came from an adult in good health.

The chain links TRBV6-2 or TRBV6-3 to TRBJ1-6; 10 nucleotides match TRBD1. The germline gives CDR1 MNHEY, CDR2 SVGEGT. The CDR3 loop spans 17 amino acids. The V segment lost 1 base and the J segment 8 bases; nucleotides outside the gene matches: 8. The CDR3 coding sequence is TGTGCCAGCAGTTACTACGGGACAGGGGTCGTAGATTCACCCCTCCACTTT. This gives the protein CASSYYGTGVVDSPLHF.

This clone has only one observation. This chain connects TRBV3-1 (or the pseudogene TRBV3-2) to TRBJ2-7, with a tentative D call TRBD2 (5 bases). Germline V CDR1 and CDR2: LGHDT, YNNKEL (reference sequence). V was cut by 0 bases and J by 2 bases, with 8 bases left in between. The CDR3 runs 14 residues. The CDR3 sequence is CASSQDRGTYEQYF. CDR3 nucleotide sequence: TGTGCCAGCAGCCAAGATAGAGGGACCTACGAGCAGTACTTC.

CDR3 coding DNA: TGTGCCAGCAGTTTAAGTCCATATAATTCACCCCTCCACTTT. This gives the protein CASSLSPYNSPLHF. The chain joins TRBV28 to TRBJ1-6, with unresolved D. This CDR3 is 14 amino acids long. The germline V gene has CDR1 MDHEN and CDR2 SYDVKM. The V end lost 2 bases, the J end lost 4 bases, and 6 bases lay between the germline ends.

This clone occurred once. V and J are TRBV4-1 and TRBJ2-1, with TRBD2 matching 10 bases. The length of the CDR3 is 20 residues. Germline lookup yields CDR1 MGHRA and CDR2 YSYEKL. Unmatched junction bases numbered 14, after V lost 3 bases and J lost 0 bases. For the CDR3, the DNA is TGCGCCAGCAGCCACCGACAGGGACTAGCGAGCAAGCCCTCCTACAATGAGCAGTTCTTC. It yields the protein CASSHRQGLASKPSYNEQFF.

The chain links TRBV9 to TRBJ2-2; D uncertain. The CDR3 runs to 12 residues. Germline assignment: CDR1 SGDLS and CDR2 YYNGEE. Trimming took 7 bases from V and 2 from J, leaving 6 bases between them. DNA for the CDR3: TGTGCCAGCGGCGGAAACACCGGGGAGCTGTTTTTT. Its protein product is CASGGNTGELFF.

J is TRBJ1-3 and V is TRBV9, with 7 bases lining up with TRBD1. Germline V gene sequence: CDR1 SGDLS, CDR2 YYNGEE. The V gene end was trimmed by 3 bases and the J gene end by 0 bases; junction bases not matched to a gene: 6. The CDR3 has 16 residues. The CDR3 is CASSARGTASGNTIYF. DNA for the CDR3: TGTGCCAGCAGCGCCAGGGGGACAGCCTCTGGAAACACCATATATTTT.

V and J are TRBV28 and TRBJ1-5; no firm D call. V was trimmed by 2 bases and J by 11 bases, leaving 7 bases between them. From germline, CDR1 is MDHEN and CDR2 SYDVKM. The CDR3 is 11 residues long. CDR3 DNA sequence: TGTGCCAGCAGTTTAGAGGGTACCCAGCATTTT. It specifies CASSLEGTQHF.

This chain joins TRBV3-1 (or the pseudogene TRBV3-2) and TRBJ2-1; 11 nucleotides match TRBD2. The CDR3 is 20 residues long. Germline assignment: CDR1 LGHDT and CDR2 YNNKEL (reference sequence). V shed 1 base, J shed 4 bases, and the junction held 15 bases outside the gene matches. This CDR3 reads CASSQVLAGGRPRRYNEQFF. The CDR3 DNA sequence: TGTGCCAGCAGCCAAGTTCTAGCGGGAGGCCGGCCGCGCAGATACAATGAGCAGTTCTTC.

This chain uses TRBV7-9 with TRBJ2-5; TRBD2 agrees at 7 bases. V gave up 2 bases and J gave up 3 bases; unmatched junction bases: 12. Germline V CDR1 and CDR2: SEHNR, FQNEAQ (reference sequence). This CDR3 region has 17 residues. In DNA, the CDR3 is TGTGCCAGCAGCTTAAAGGGCTTAGGGGACTACGAAGAGACCCAGTACTTC. Translation gives CASSLKGLGDYEETQYF.

This clone is a singleton in its sample. The J gene is TRBJ2-3, the V gene TRBV6-4; TRBD2 agrees at 12 bases. Germline loops: CDR1 MRHNA, CDR2 SNTAGT. The CDR3 runs 14 residues. V was clipped by 4 bases and J by 4 bases; unmatched bases: 0. The chain's CDR3 is CASSGTSGADTQYF. The CDR3, as DNA: TGTGCCAGCAGTGGGACTAGCGGGGCAGATACGCAGTATTTT.

This chain links TRBV6-4 with TRBJ2-3, with 11 bases lining up with TRBD2. V shed 0 bases and J 1 base; nucleotides not matched to a gene: 0. CDR1 is MRHNA, CDR2 SNTAGT, per germline. This CDR3 is 16 amino acids long. The CDR3 loop is CASSDSTSGGTDTQYF. The DNA of the CDR3 is TGTGCCAGCAGTGACTCGACTAGCGGGGGCACAGATACGCAGTATTTT.

The rearrangement joins TRBV21-1 to TRBJ1-4; the D call in the table, TRBD1, was not verified against the DNA. TRBV21-1 is a pseudogene. The CDR3 extends over 16 amino acids. The CDR3 is CASSHLTGTPNEKLFF. The CDR3 bases are TGTGCCAGCAGCCATTTGACAGGGACTCCTAATGAAAAACTGTTTTTT.

The CDR3 DNA follows: TGTGCCATCAGTGCAGCGGGGGGGCATGATGAGCAGTTCTTC. Translating it yields CAISAAGGHDEQFF. The chain is built from TRBV10-3 and TRBJ2-1, with 10 bases lining up with TRBD2. V shed 4 bases, J shed 8 bases, and the junction held 5 bases outside the gene matches. The CDR3 totals 14 residues. The V gene's germline CDR1 is ENHRY and CDR2 SYGVKD.

The chain joins TRBV6-5 to TRBJ1-4; no reliable D call. This CDR3 contains 13 residues. V shed 6 bases and J shed 1 base, with 6 bases lying between them. CDR1 and CDR2 from the germline V gene are MNHEY and SVGAGI. The CDR3 loop reads CASSLGTNEKLFF. The CDR3 nucleotides read TGTGCCAGCAGCCTGGGAACTAATGAAAAACTGTTTTTT.

This clone was recorded only once. The chain carries TRBV19 and TRBJ2-5, with 7 bases matching TRBD2. This CDR3 has 12 amino acids. The trim removed 11 bases at V and 3 bases at J, leaving 6 bases unmatched. Germline V gives CDR1 LNHDA, CDR2 SQIVND (reference sequence). CDR3 DNA sequence: TGTGCCGGATCCCGGGAGGAAGAGACCCAGTACTTC. Translating gives CAGSREEETQYF.

This chain uses TRBV7-9 with TRBJ2-7, with D uncertain. The CDR3 has 12 residues. The germline V gene encodes CDR1 SEHNR and CDR2 FQNEAQ (reference sequence). The germline V and J ends were trimmed by 7 bases and 1 base, with 8 bases remaining between them. The DNA for the CDR3 is TGTGCCAGCACGAGAGGATCCTACGAGCAGTACTTC. It specifies CASTRGSYEQYF. Full variable domain (missing parts from reference TRBV7-9 and TRBJ2-7): DTGVSQNPRHKITKRGQNVTFRCDPISEHNRLYWYRQTLGQGPEFLTYFQNEAQLEKSRLLSDRFSAERPKGSFSTLEIQRTEQGDSAMYLCASTRGSYEQYFGPGTRLTVT.

This clone was counted a single time. The chain couples TRBV7-9 to TRBJ2-2; D is possibly TRBD1 (6 bases). This CDR3 comprises 16 residues. CDR1 and CDR2 (germline): SEHNR, FQNEAQ (reference sequence). The ends were cut back, 1 base at V and 6 bases at J, with 15 bases in the middle. CDR3 in amino acids: CASSLGSHGGPGELFF. The CDR3 DNA sequence: TGTGCCAGCAGCTTAGGGTCGCATGGGGGCCCCGGGGAGCTGTTTTTT.

The count of this clone is one. The V call is TRBV25-1, the J call TRBJ1-2; 12 bases agree with TRBD1. Germline V gives CDR1 MGHDK, CDR2 SYGVNS. V was pared by 4 bases and J by 6 bases, with 9 bases of the junction left unmatched. There are 16 residues in the CDR3. The CDR3 reads CASSVKGTGGADGYTF. CDR3 in DNA: TGTGCCAGCAGTGTTAAGGGGACAGGGGGCGCGGATGGCTACACCTTC.

The CDR3 loop reads CASSLDPSANTEAFF. The CDR3 DNA sequence: TGTGCCAGCAGCTTAGATCCCTCAGCGAACACTGAAGCTTTCTTT. The chain joins TRBV11-2 to TRBJ1-1; D uncertain. Between the trimmed V and J ends, which lost 0 bases and 1 base, there was a span of 9 bases. The CDR3 runs to 15 residues. Germline-derived CDR1 and CDR2 are SGHAT and FQNNGV.

In the case of this clone: An end of the junction differs from the germline gene, which may be a read error. This sequence joins TRBV7-7 and TRBJ2-7; TRBD1 matches at 9 bases. The CDR3 spans 14 residues. Germline V gene data show CDR1 as SSHAT and CDR2 as FNYEAQ (reference sequence). The CDR3 DNA sequence: TGTGCTAGCAGCGCCGGGACAGGGAAGTACGAGCAGTACTTC. The encoded protein is CASSAGTGKYEQYF.

The chain joins TRBV7-6 to TRBJ2-7; maybe TRBD1 (7 bases). Germline CDR1 is SGHVS and CDR2 is FNYEAQ. The V gene lost 5 bases and the J gene lost 0 bases, with 14 bases spanning the gap. This CDR3 contains 15 residues. The CDR3 here is CASSAGTAGSYEQYF. CDR3 nucleotide sequence: TGTGCCAGCAGCGCGGGGACAGCGGGCTCCTACGAGCAGTACTTC.

The genes are TRBV5-1 and TRBJ1-4; D not resolved. Germline V CDR1 and CDR2: SGHRS, YFSETQ. The ends were cut back, 5 bases at V and 7 bases at J, with 18 bases in the middle. The CDR3 length is 15 residues. The CDR3 protein is CASRPPIGGSEKLFF. CDR3 DNA sequence: TGCGCCAGCAGACCCCCCATCGGAGGTAGTGAAAAACTGTTTTTT.

Comments on this clone: This specimen includes other DNA sequences encoding the same CDR3. The CDR3 region has the DNA TGTGCCAGCAGCGTAGGGGGACAAGAGACCCAGTACTTC. It yields the protein CASSVGGQETQYF. This chain connects TRBV9 to TRBJ2-5, with no clear D. The V gene lost 0 bases and the J gene lost 2 bases, with 5 bases spanning the gap. The CDR3 runs 13 residues. Per the germline V gene, CDR1 is SGDLS and CDR2 is YYNGEE.

The V gene is TRBV5-4, the J gene TRBJ2-7; weak D call: TRBD2 (6 bases). Per germline, CDR1 SGHNT and CDR2 YYREEE (reference sequence). The V end was cut by 4 bases, the J end by 4 bases, with 18 bases between. The CDR3 spans 15 residues. CDR3 residues: CASSRRTPGGYEQYF. For the CDR3, the DNA is TGTGCCAGCAGCCGTAGGACTCCCGGGGGTTACGAGCAGTACTTC.

The chain recombines TRBV10-3 with TRBJ1-2, with D possibly TRBD1 on 6 matching bases. There are 14 residues in the CDR3. The V and J ends lost 7 bases and 2 bases respectively, with 14 bases between them. CDR1 and CDR2 (germline): ENHRY, SYGVKD. CDR3 in DNA: TGTGCCATCATGGTGACAGGTACCAACTATGGCTACACCTTC. This codes for CAIMVTGTNYGYTF.

This clone appeared a single time. J is TRBJ1-2 and V is TRBV28; 12 bases map to TRBD1. The CDR3 sequence is 17 residues long. CDR1 is MDHEN and CDR2 is SYDVKM in the germline V gene. The V gene end was trimmed by 9 bases and the J gene end by 3 bases; junction bases not matched to a gene: 14. This CDR3 is CASGVRDRGQADYGYTF. Written as DNA, the CDR3 is TGTGCCAGTGGGGTCCGGGACAGGGGGCAAGCGGACTATGGCTACACCTTC.